A selection of T cell receptor beta chains follows, all from one sample in a study of cytomegalovirus exposure and HLA in healthy donors. Data came from immunoSEQ multiplex PCR; TCRdb stores just in-frame clones and leaves some out. Of about 60,000 clones listed, 96% are singletons. Sequences were obtained from PBMCs. These receptors originate from a man younger than 35 in good health and CMV-seronegative. Each CDR3 is given with its conserved first and last residue. The D gene is left open where the match is weak. The listing skips clone size in some rows; elsewhere it reads once, few, many or a size class.

TRBV19	TRBJ2-1	NA	NA	TGTGCCAGTATAGGTGGAGTTGGCAATGAGCAGTTCTTC	CASIGGVGNEQFF
TRBV11-2	TRBJ2-7	TRBD1	NA	TGTGCCAGCAGCTTATACGGGACAGGGGGCTACGAGCAGTACTTC	CASSLYGTGGYEQYF
TRBV5-4	TRBJ2-1	TRBD1	once	TGTGCCAGCAGCTCCTCCGGGACCAGGGGGAATGAGCAGTTCTTC	CASSSSGTRGNEQFF
TRBV27	TRBJ2-1	TRBD2	NA	TGTGCCAGCAGCCAACGACAGGGACTAGCGGGAGGGGATGAGCAGTTCTTC	CASSQRQGLAGGDEQFF
TRBV7-9	TRBJ1-3	NA	NA	TGTGCCAGCGGCACAGGGTTCGGGGTCACCATATATTTT	CASGTGFGVTIYF
TRBV9	TRBJ2-7	NA	NA	TGTGCCAGCAGCGTAGCTACTAGTTCCTACGAGCAGTACTTC	CASSVATSSYEQYF
TRBV11-3	TRBJ2-1	NA	NA	TGTGCCAGCAGCTTAGAGGGGGGAGGGGGACCTTACAATGAGCAGTTCTTC	CASSLEGGGGPYNEQFF
TRBV9	TRBJ1-2	TRBD1	NA	TGTGCCAGCGTGGGGACAGGAACGGTTGGCTACACCTTC	CASVGTGTVGYTF
TRBV27	TRBJ2-1	TRBD2	NA	TGTGCCAGCAGCTCCCTCTCCCGGACTAGTGTGGTAGAGCAGTTCTTC	CASSSLSRTSVVEQFF
TRBV7-2	TRBJ2-7	TRBD1	NA	TGTGCCAGCAGCACCAGGACAGGGGGCAACGAGCAGTACTTC	CASSTRTGGNEQYF
TRBV5-6	TRBJ1-2	NA	NA	TGTGCCAGCAGCTTGAAAGGGGTGCGTGGCTACACCTTC	CASSLKGVRGYTF